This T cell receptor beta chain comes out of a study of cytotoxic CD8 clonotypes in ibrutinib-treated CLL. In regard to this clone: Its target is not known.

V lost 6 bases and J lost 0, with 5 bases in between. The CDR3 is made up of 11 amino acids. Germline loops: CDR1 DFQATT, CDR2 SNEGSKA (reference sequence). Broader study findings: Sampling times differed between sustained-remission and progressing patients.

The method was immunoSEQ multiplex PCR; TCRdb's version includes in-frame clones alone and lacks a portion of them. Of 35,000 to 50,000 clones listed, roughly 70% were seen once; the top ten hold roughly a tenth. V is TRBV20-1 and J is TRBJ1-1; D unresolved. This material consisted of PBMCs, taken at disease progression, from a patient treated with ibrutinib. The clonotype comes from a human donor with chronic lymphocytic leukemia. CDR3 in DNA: TGCAGTGCCCGATTGAACACTGAAGCTTTCTTT. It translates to CSARLNTEAFF.